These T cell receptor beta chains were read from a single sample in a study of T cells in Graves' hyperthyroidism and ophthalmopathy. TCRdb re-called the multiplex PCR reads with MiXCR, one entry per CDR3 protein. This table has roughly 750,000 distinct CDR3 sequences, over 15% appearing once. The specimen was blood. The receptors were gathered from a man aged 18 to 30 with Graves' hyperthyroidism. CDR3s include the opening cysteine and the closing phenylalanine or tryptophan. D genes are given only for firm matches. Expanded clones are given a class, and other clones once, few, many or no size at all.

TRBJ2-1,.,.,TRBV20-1,CSARARGGYNEQFF,TGCAGTGCTAGAGCCAGGGGGGGATACAATGAGCAGTTCTTC
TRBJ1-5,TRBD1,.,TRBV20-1,CSARDLGAGGINQPQHF,TGCAGTGCTAGAGATTTGGGGGCAGGGGGTATCAATCAGCCCCAGCATTTT
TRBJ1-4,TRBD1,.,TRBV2,CASRREGGASEKLFF,TGTGCCAGCAGGAGGGAAGGGGGCGCGAGTGAAAAACTGTTTTTT
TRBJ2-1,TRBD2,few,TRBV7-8,CASRRQRERSNEQFF,TGTGCCAGCAGGCGACAGCGGGAACGGTCCAATGAGCAGTTCTTC
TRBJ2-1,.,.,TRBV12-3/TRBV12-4,CASSAVPREQFF,TGTGCCAGCAGTGCGGTACCTAGGGAGCAGTTCTTC
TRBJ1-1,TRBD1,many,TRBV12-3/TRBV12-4,CASSFTGGEAEAFF,TGTGCCAGCAGTTTTACAGGGGGAGAGGCTGAAGCTTTCTTT
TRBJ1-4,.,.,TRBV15,CATSRPENEKLFF,TGTGCCACCAGCAGACCCGAAAATGAAAAACTGTTTTTT
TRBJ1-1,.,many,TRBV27,CASSWVRNTEAFF,TGTGCCAGCAGTTGGGTTCGGAACACTGAAGCTTTCTTT
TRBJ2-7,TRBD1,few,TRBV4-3,CASSQAADRPYEQYF,TGCGCCAGCAGCCAAGCCGCGGACAGGCCTTACGAGCAGTACTTC
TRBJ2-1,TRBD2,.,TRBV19,CASSIAASGYNEQFF,TGTGCCAGTAGCATAGCGGCTAGCGGATACAATGAGCAGTTCTTC
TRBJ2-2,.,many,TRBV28,CASSPVHLGQNTGELFF,TGTGCCAGCAGCCCTGTGCATCTGGGACAGAACACCGGGGAGCTGTTTTTT
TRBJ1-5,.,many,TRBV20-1,CSASVWGDYSNQPQHF,TGCAGTGCTAGTGTCTGGGGGGATTATAGCAATCAGCCCCAGCATTTT
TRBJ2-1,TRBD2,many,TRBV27,CASTFTSRGLAGYEQFF,TGTGCCAGCACGTTCACTAGTCGGGGACTAGCGGGATATGAGCAGTTCTTC
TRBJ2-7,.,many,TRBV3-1,CASSQEPAGIYEQYF,TGTGCCAGCAGCCAAGAGCCAGCGGGTATTTACGAGCAGTACTTC
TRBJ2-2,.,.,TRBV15,CATSRSPAGNTGELFF,TGTGCCACCAGCAGAAGTCCAGCGGGGAACACCGGGGAGCTGTTTTTT
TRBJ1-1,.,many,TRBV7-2,CASNLGGGLEAFF,TGTGCCAGCAACTTAGGTGGGGGTCTTGAAGCTTTCTTT
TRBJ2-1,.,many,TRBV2,CASSAGVNNEQFF,TGTGCCAGCAGTGCGGGGGTCAACAATGAGCAGTTCTTC
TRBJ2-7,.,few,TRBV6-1,CASKSSAYEQYF,TGTGCCAGCAAATCATCCGCCTACGAGCAGTACTTC
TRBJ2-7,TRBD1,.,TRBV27,CASSLSGQGEGYEQYF,TGTGCCAGCAGTTTATCCGGACAGGGGGAAGGTTACGAGCAGTACTTC
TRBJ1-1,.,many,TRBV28,CASSSPRKPVTDTEAFF,TGTGCCAGCAGTTCGCCCCGGAAACCCGTGACGGACACTGAAGCTTTCTTT
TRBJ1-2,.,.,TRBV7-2,CASSQSVYGYTF,TGTGCCAGCAGCCAATCAGTCTATGGCTACACCTTC
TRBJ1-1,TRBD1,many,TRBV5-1,CASRTGMNTEAFF,TGCGCCAGTCGGACAGGGATGAACACTGAAGCTTTCTTT
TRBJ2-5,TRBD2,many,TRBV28,CASSRHRTSGTGETQYF,TGTGCCAGCAGTCGACACCGGACTAGCGGGACAGGGGAGACCCAGTACTTC
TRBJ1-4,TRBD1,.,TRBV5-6,CASTTTGQWMNEKLFF,TGTGCCAGCACGACGACAGGGCAATGGATGAATGAAAAACTGTTTTTT
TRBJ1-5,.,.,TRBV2,CASSLISQPQHF,TGCGCCAGCAGTCTCATAAGCCAGCCCCAGCATTTT
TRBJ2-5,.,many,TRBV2,CASSQEGKETQYF,TGTGCCAGCAGCCAGGAGGGCAAAGAGACCCAGTACTTC
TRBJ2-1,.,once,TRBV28,CASSLLGLGAYNEQFF,TGTGCCAGCAGTTTATTAGGGCTGGGGGCCTACAATGAGCAGTTCTTC
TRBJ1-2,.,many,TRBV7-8,CASSLESWWSGYTF,TGTGCCAGCAGCTTAGAGAGTTGGTGGTCTGGCTACACCTTC
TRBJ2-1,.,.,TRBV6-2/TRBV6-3,CASSSLLAGNGNEQFF,TGTGCCAGCAGTTCTCTACTGGCAGGGAATGGCAATGAGCAGTTCTTC
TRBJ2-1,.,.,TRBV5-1,CASSHLGNEQFF,TGCGCCAGCAGTCATCTGGGCAATGAGCAGTTCTTC
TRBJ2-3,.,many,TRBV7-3,CASSRDSTDTQYF,TGTGCCAGCAGCCGGGACAGCACAGATACGCAGTATTTT